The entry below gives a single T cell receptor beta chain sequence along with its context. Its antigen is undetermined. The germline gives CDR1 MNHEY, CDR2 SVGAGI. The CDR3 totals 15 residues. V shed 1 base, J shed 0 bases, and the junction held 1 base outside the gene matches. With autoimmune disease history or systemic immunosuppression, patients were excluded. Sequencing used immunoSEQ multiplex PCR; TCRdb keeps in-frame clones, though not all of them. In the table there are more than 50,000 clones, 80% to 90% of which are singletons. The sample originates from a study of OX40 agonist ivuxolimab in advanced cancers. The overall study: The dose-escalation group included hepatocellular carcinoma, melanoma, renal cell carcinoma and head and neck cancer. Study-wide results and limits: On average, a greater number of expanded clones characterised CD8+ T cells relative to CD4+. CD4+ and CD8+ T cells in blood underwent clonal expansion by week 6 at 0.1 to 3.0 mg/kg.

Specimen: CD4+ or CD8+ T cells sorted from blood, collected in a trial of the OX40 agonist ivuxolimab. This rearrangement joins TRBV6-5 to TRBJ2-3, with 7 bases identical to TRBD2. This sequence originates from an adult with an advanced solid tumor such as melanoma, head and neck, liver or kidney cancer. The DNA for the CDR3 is TGTGCCAGCAGTTACTGGCGGGGGAGCACAGATACGCAGTATTTT. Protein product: CASSYWRGSTDTQYF.